This T cell receptor (beta chain) was captured by sequencing in a study of blood T cell repertoires in COVID-19 (dated by TCRdb to between 2020 and 2021). In terms of the full investigation: Samples from collaborators originated in the United States, Italy and Spain and spanned both the acute and convalescent phases of COVID-19. The prospective study material was composed of cDNA or gDNA derived from T cells, B-cell-depleted T cells, or PBMCs. Subjects who had been exposed to COVID-19, were actively infected with it, or had recovered from it provided the deeply sampled blood TCRbeta repertoires that made up the dataset. The repertoires were made available in a free public database intended to serve as a resource for research on the immune response to SARS-CoV-2. The samples were drawn from the first 160 participants of the ongoing ImmuneRACE study and from over a thousand subjects provided by 6 global collaborators. Nearly every sample came with metadata listing a de-identified subject ID, COVID-19 status, age in years and sex. Where available, HLA class I and class II types were taken from metadata supplied by the sample provider and were not determined by assay-based typing.

TCRbeta CDR3 regions were amplified from genomic DNA using the immunoSEQ Assay, a bias-controlled multiplex PCR. The original methods were these. The number of nucleated cells in each sample was estimated by amplification of reference gene primers within the assay. To quantify the absolute abundance of each unique TCRbeta CDR3 rearrangement, sequence reads were collapsed and filtered. For each sample, productive Simpson clonality was calculated as the square root of Simpson's diversity index over productive rearrangements. What TCRdb holds here is the immuneACCESS table cut down to in-frame rearrangements. Part of the clones is not present; checked against another copy, under half of the missing clones reflect an unresolved V gene, and the others are unexplained. V and J calls and clone size are given by that table; D and trimming were obtained from the DNA. The sample records 100,000 to 150,000 clones, 85% of which are singletons. Jointly, the top ten make up 25% to 30% of the sample.

Notes on this clone: No cognate antigen has been identified for it. No base quality values were provided; no much bigger clone lies one nucleotide off.

The germline V gene (reference sequence) yields SGHKS for CDR1 and YYEKEE for CDR2. V loses 0 bases of germline sequence and J loses 7 bases, and the interval between the two ends is 17 bases. Its CDR3 holds 16 amino acids, cysteine through phenylalanine. Only the CDR3 portion is preserved as DNA: 48 bases, with reading frame beginning at the first base. Collaborating institutions collected whole blood in K2EDTA tubes following their own protocols. Collaborator samples were shipped for TCRbeta analysis as frozen whole blood, isolated PBMCs, or DNA extracted from either sample type. The investigation overall reported the following: How much clinical and demographic metadata was included differed by source and by participant, and the metadata was provided uncurated.

The sequence was obtained from a woman of 80 years or more with acute or convalescent COVID-19. The rearrangement combines TRBV5-5 with TRBJ1-5, with TRBD1 tentatively as D gene (5 bases match). The sample comprised peripheral blood. The CDR3 in this case is CASSLGSWGVGQPQHF. The nucleotide sequence reads as follows: TGTGCCAGCAGCTTGGGGTCCTGGGGGGTCGGACAGCCCCAGCATTTT. Full variable domain (CDR3 extended with the reference TRBV5-5 and TRBJ1-5 proteins): DAGVTQSPTHLIKTRGQQVTLRCSPISGHKSVSWYQQVLGQGPQFIFQYYEKEERGRGNFPDRFSARQFPNYSSELNVNALLLGDSALYLCASSLGSWGVGQPQHFGDGTRLSIL.